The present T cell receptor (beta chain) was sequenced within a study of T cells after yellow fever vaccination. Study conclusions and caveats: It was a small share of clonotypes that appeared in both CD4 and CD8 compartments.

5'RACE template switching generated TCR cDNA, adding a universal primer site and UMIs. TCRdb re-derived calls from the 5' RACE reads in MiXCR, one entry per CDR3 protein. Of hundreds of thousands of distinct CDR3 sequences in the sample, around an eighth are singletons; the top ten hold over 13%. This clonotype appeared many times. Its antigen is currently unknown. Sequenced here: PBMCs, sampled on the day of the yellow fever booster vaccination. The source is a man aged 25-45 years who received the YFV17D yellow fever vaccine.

CDR3 DNA sequence: TGTGCCAGCAGTTTCGGGATGACTAGCGGGAACCCTGGGCAGTTCTTC. Protein sequence: CASSFGMTSGNPGQFF. The J gene is TRBJ2-1, the V gene TRBV12-3 or TRBV12-4; 11 nucleotides match TRBD2. Trimming cost V 3 bases and J 12 bases; bases outside gene matches: 13. This CDR3 spans 16 amino acids.